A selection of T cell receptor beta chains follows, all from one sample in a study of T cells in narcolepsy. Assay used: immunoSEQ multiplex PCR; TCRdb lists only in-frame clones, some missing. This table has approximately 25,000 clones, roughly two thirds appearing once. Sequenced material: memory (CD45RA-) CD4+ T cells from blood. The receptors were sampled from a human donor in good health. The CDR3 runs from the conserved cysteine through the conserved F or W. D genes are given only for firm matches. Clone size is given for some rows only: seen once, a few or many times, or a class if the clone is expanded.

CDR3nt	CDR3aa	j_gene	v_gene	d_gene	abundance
TGCAGTGCGGCCGGGACTAGCGGCCAGTTCTTC	CSAAGTSGQFF	TRBJ2-1	TRBV20-1	TRBD2	NA
TGTGCCAGCAGCGCCTACAGTAACATGAACACTGAAGCTTTCTTT	CASSAYSNMNTEAFF	TRBJ1-1	TRBV7-8	NA	NA
TGTGCCAGCAGTGAAGCGGGTAGCGATGAGCAGTTCTTC	CASSEAGSDEQFF	TRBJ2-1	TRBV2	NA	few
TGTGCCAGCAGCCAATTTATGAACACTGAAGCTTTCTTT	CASSQFMNTEAFF	TRBJ1-1	TRBV14	NA	NA
TGTGCCAGCAGCCCAGGACAGGGGAGGTACAATGAGCAGTTCTTC	CASSPGQGRYNEQFF	TRBJ2-1	TRBV9	TRBD1	NA
TGTGCCAGCACCGAGGGCAGGGGCTACGAGCAGTACTTC	CASTEGRGYEQYF	TRBJ2-7	TRBV28	NA	NA
TGTGCCAGCAGTGAACAGGACAGCCATCAGCCCCAGCATTTT	CASSEQDSHQPQHF	TRBJ1-5	TRBV6-1	NA	NA
TGTGCCAGCAGACCTTATGGACAGGGGGATGTAAATGGCTACACCTTC	CASRPYGQGDVNGYTF	TRBJ1-2	TRBV28	TRBD1	NA
TGTGCCAGCAGTTCCGGGACAGGCCCATCACCCCTCCACTTT	CASSSGTGPSPLHF	TRBJ1-6	TRBV2	TRBD1	NA
TGTGCCAGCAGGGACACCAACACAGATACGCAGTATTTT	CASRDTNTDTQYF	TRBJ2-3	TRBV6-1	NA	once
TGTGCCAGCAGCCGACGGAGGGGAGGGGCTAATGAAAAACTGTTTTTT	CASSRRRGGANEKLFF	TRBJ1-4	TRBV7-2	NA	NA
TGTGCCAGCAGCCCCGGACAGGGATCGGGCTATGGCTACACCTTC	CASSPGQGSGYGYTF	TRBJ1-2	TRBV5-5	TRBD1	NA
TGTGCCAGCAGCTTGAATTTAGGGCGGGAGGATCAGCCCCAGCATTTT	CASSLNLGREDQPQHF	TRBJ1-5	TRBV5-5	NA	NA